The TCR beta chain under discussion was sequenced for a study of cytomegalovirus exposure and HLA in healthy donors (TCRdb year 2017). With regard to the full study: According to an earlier analysis of 587 of the donors, about 170 million T cells yielded 120 million or so unique TCR beta sequences and roughly 280 Gb of sequence data. Approximately 300 gigabases of sequencing data and roughly 81 million unique TCR sequences made up an early release that covered 640 HLA-typed donors. Among the roughly 390 genotyped donors, around 81% belonged to the genetic ancestry cluster associated with self-reported Caucasian donors. The study aimed to test whether cataloging public T cell receptors could reveal signatures of past pathogen exposure. Using immunosequencing, the study profiled T cell repertoires from 640 or so subjects and related those repertoires to cytomegalovirus serostatus. A separate validation cohort of more than 100 different subjects was used in addition to the roughly 700-subject first cohort. High-throughput TCR immunosequencing, statistical association of individual TCRs with disease status, and machine learning were combined to predict cytomegalovirus infection status. In a later analysis, previously published TCR beta repertoires from about 670 donors were re-analyzed and high-resolution HLA genotyping was added so that TCR occurrence patterns could be studied. In the later analysis, no new phenotypic data were used to find candidate immune exposures; instead, reliance was placed on TCR beta sequences and their occurrence across donors. An earlier analysis of 450 to 750 of the donors used high-throughput TCR beta sequencing to judge whether each TCR beta V gene segment behaved as functional or pseudogenic. Alongside the repertoire data, information on donor age, sex, ethnicity and CMV serostatus was compiled. In a later genetic analysis, genome-wide SNP genotypes for about 60% of the 666 donors were used, and that subset was treated as a discovery cohort. Every repertoire in the discovery cohort had been generated on one and the same sequencing platform. Both class I and class II loci were covered by HLA typing, at four-digit resolution. Typing coverage differed by locus: A, B, C, DRB1 and DQB1 were typed in roughly 620-640 donors, DQA1 in 522, DPA1 in around 610, and DPB1 in 400 to 480. About five DR-DQ haplotypes were handled as single units for association and clustering, since linkage in the cohort was strong. Across approximately 420 genotyped donors of the cohort, an average of approximately 200,000 unique TCR beta nucleotide sequences per donor were sequenced, and 15% to 20% of those sequences were non-productive.

From cysteine to phenylalanine, the CDR3 is 15 amino acids long. The entry retains the CDR3 DNA only, 45 bases that are in frame from base 1. V is cut by 2 bases and J by 5 bases, and the space between the germline ends is 15 bases. Looking up the germline V gene yields CDR1 KGHSH and CDR2 LQKENI. In total, approximately 700 healthy bone marrow donors made up the cohort. Cohort members were all nominally healthy when sampled, although unrecorded immune exposures were likely present. The donor tested CMV seronegative and was one of the 352 seronegative cohort members. A peripheral blood sample was provided by each donor, and peripheral blood mononuclear cells were used for TCR beta sequencing. Genomic DNA was extracted from the blood cell samples with the Qiagen DNeasy Blood Extraction Kit. Library method: the immunoSEQ multiplex PCR assay. For the multiplex PCR, a mixture combining 60 forward primers for TCR Vbeta segments and 13 reverse primers for TCR Jbeta segments was used. The CDR3 region of rearranged TCR beta genes was amplified from genomic DNA with a multiplex PCR assay. Amplified TCR beta libraries were sequenced as 87-base-pair reads on the Illumina HiSeq System. In the source study's methods: Across the roughly 600 repertoires, a later analysis counted tens of millions of unique TCR beta chains, roughly 11 million of which were shared by at least two donors. Raw reads were error-corrected and collapsed into unique sequences with a nearest-neighbor algorithm that merged closely related sequences to remove PCR and sequencing errors. To assign V, D and J gene segments, CDR3 sequences were aligned to IMGT reference sequences. For a sequence to be retained, a match of at least six nucleotides to both a V gene segment and a J gene segment was required. Rearrangements were called productive when the CDR3 lacked stop codons and stayed in frame with V and J; all others were non-productive. CDR3 was defined by IMGT convention, running from the second conserved V-encoded cysteine to the conserved J-encoded phenylalanine. Sequences without an unambiguous match to a single V gene segment were excluded from the earlier analysis of about 640 of the donors. In an earlier analysis of 450 to 700 of the donors, V segments were called functional above 56.7% productive rearrangements and were called segregating when the between-donor standard deviation exceeded 5%. A statistical classification framework was built to diagnose cytomegalovirus status from the catalog of TCR beta chain sequences. In a later analysis, V and J genes were assigned by comparing TCR nucleotide sequences against IMGT/GENE-DB human TR gene sequences. The TCRdist pipeline was used in a later analysis to assign CDR3 sequences and most-parsimonious VDJ recombination scenarios. In a later analysis, each TCR beta chain was defined by its CDR3 amino acid sequence together with its V-gene family, and reads lacking a unique V-gene family were excluded. A later analysis removed 592 highly shared, low-generation-probability nucleotide sequences to deal with suspected cross-contamination and a sequencing artifact. For each public chain, a later analysis derived a clonal expansion index from normalized ranks of inferred template counts within each repertoire. Generation probabilities in a later analysis came from a VDJ recombination model fitted to out-of-frame rearrangements, and those results were checked against IGoR. A later analysis scored TCR-TCR, TCR-HLA and TCR-CMV co-occurrence with hypergeometric tests, applying a repertoire-size bias correction to TCR pairs. To estimate false discovery rates, a later analysis permuted the HLA or CMV assignments 20 times. In a later analysis, co-occurring TCRs were grouped using DBSCAN, and TCRdist sequence similarity was added for clustering within HLA-allele-positive subsets. Repertoires with fewer than 30,000 or more than 120,000 public chains were left out of co-occurrence clustering, as were about five repertoires with anomalous nucleotide sharing. Held by TCRdb, this immuneACCESS table contains in-frame sequences only and omits some clones. Under half of the omission traces to an unresolved V gene where checked; the cause of the rest is unknown. V, J and clone size are taken as reported in that table, and D and trimming were inferred from the DNA itself. The sample profile shows hundreds of thousands of clones; roughly 88% of them were found once. Together, the top ten hold 0.71% of the sample.

General study outcomes and caveats: In both the original and validation cohorts, the classifier was reported to diagnose cytomegalovirus status with high specificity and sensitivity. In a later analysis, HLA-associated TCR beta chains were found to be more clonally expanded and to have lower generation probabilities than equally common non-associated chains. A further reported finding was that TCR beta sequences accurately predicted the HLA-A and HLA-B alleles for most subjects in the first cohort. An earlier analysis of around 500 of the donors showed that most TCR beta V segments appeared in productive rearrangements either about 90% or about 30% of the time, which broadly matched IMGT annotations. Roughly uniform sequencing depth across donors was assumed in presence/absence analyses, although this assumption may not hold. The only immune exposure information available for the cohort was CMV serostatus. Because counts were too low, around 17 rarely observed V segments, including chromosome 9 orphons, were left out of the earlier analysis of some 640 of the donors. Linkage disequilibrium might explain the correlated functional status among segregating V segments, but an unknown experimental factor could not be ruled out. A later analysis found that most CMV-associated TCR beta chains appeared HLA-restricted, with HLA associations seemingly driven largely by CMV exposure. Most TCR sequences were seen in very few donors, while some public TCRs were found in many individuals. According to the authors, the approach could potentially be generalized to other disease states and immunological phenotypes. Assigning TCR associations to individual alleles was difficult when HLA alleles, especially DR and DQ, strongly co-occurred. At a false discovery rate of 0.05, a later analysis linked 16,000 or so TCR beta sequences to specific HLA alleles. V-gene and J-gene trimming of TCR beta chains was associated with a missense DCLRE1C variant in a later genetic analysis, and the association was replicated in an independent cohort. In a later analysis, the rate of TCR association differed among HLA loci, with DRB1 alleles having the most associated TCRs and HLA-C alleles having the fewest. A later genetic analysis reported fewer N-insertions in productive TCRs among donors in an Asian-associated ancestry cluster than the approximately 670-donor mean. A cluster of highly shared sequence variants was judged likely to be a technical artifact of the sequencing pipeline. Because HLA typing was missing for some donors at each locus, association tests included only the typed subset. The cohort was sequenced for TCR beta chains only, and without alpha or paired-chain data the features that could be detected were limited. A few of the identified cytomegalovirus-associated TCR beta chains were confirmed in vitro to be specific for cytomegalovirus antigens. Because the 87-base-pair reads could not distinguish some IMGT-functional V segments, including TRBV6-2 and TRBV6-3, those segments were excluded. Several of the top co-occurrence clusters appeared to be linked to parvovirus B19, influenza, CMV and Epstein-Barr virus, according to a later analysis. In the study, 150 to 200 TCR beta chains were listed as associated with cytomegalovirus.

On this clone itself: The antigen it binds to is not known. Within one base of it there is no much larger clone, and no base qualities were kept.

Sequencing was performed on PBMCs. The V gene is TRBV18 and the J gene is TRBJ1-2; TRBD1 is possibly the D segment (6 matching bases). This TCR came from a boy between 2 and 10 years old in good health and CMV-seronegative. The CDR3 corresponds to CASSPGGQVHYGYTF. The nucleotide sequence reads as follows: TGTGCCAGCTCACCAGGGGGCCAGGTCCATTATGGCTACACCTTC.